These 7 T cell receptor beta chains came from one sample sequenced in a study of CD8 T cells in ankylosing spondylitis. TCRdb itself ran the 5' RACE reads through MiXCR, one entry per CDR3 protein. The sample contains approximately 110,000 distinct CDR3 sequences, more than 20% of which appear only once. Sequencing was done on a sample of synovial fluid, either unsorted or a sorted T cell fraction (not recorded which). These TCRs come from a male donor with ankylosing spondylitis.

V is TRBV2 and J is TRBJ2-5, with D perhaps assigned TRBD1 or TRBD2 (5 bases each). The CDR3 extends over 13 amino acids. CDR1 is SNHLY and CDR2 is FYNNEI in the germline V gene. V dropped 8 bases and J dropped 7 bases, with 17 bases sitting between them. Here the CDR3 reads CASEGWDEGTQYF. The CDR3 DNA reads as TGTGCCAGCGAAGGATGGGACGAAGGGACCCAGTACTTC.

This clonotype was seen a handful of times. The rearrangement joins TRBV20-1 to TRBJ2-1; the match to TRBD2 covers 11 bases. The CDR3 consists of 17 residues. The ends lost 1 base at V and 10 bases at J; junction bases unmatched: 15. Germline CDR1 is DFQATT and CDR2 is SNEGSKA (reference sequence). In nucleotides, the CDR3 is TGCAGTGCTAGAGGTCCCCAAACTAGCGGGAGACTTCAGGAGCAGTTCTTC. Translating gives CSARGPQTSGRLQEQFF.

This clonotype was seen only a few times. The chain joins TRBV29-1 to TRBJ2-1; D unclear. V was clipped by 5 bases and J by 1 base, with 6 bases between them. The germline CDR1 and CDR2 sequences are SQVTM and ANQGSEA. The CDR3 runs to 12 residues. This CDR3 is CSVSHSYNEQFF. The CDR3 DNA reads as TGCAGCGTTAGTCATTCCTACAATGAGCAGTTCTTC.

For the CDR3, the DNA is TGTGCCAGCAGCAAACTAGCGGGAGGGTACAATGAGCAGTTCTTC. It translates to CASSKLAGGYNEQFF. The chain is built from TRBV7-2 and TRBJ2-1, with 13 positions matching TRBD2. This CDR3 spans 15 amino acids. CDR1 SGHTA and CDR2 FQGNSA come from the germline V gene. Trimming at V came to 5 bases and at J to 4 bases, leaving 2 bases not matched to a gene. The full variable domain, its missing parts supplied by reference TRBV7-2 and TRBJ2-1, is GAGVSQSPSNKVTEKGKDVELRCDPISGHTALYWYRQSLGQGLEFLIYFQGNSAPDKSGLPSDRFSAERTGGSVSTLTIQRTQQEDSAVYLCASSKLAGGYNEQFFGPGTRLTVL.

This clonotype was seen a few times. The chain combines TRBV5-6 with TRBJ2-3; 7 nucleotides line up with TRBD1. The CDR3 contains 15 residues. Germline CDR1 SGHDT, CDR2 YYEEEE. The trim removed 2 bases at V and 1 base at J, leaving 4 bases unmatched. CDR3 DNA sequence: TGTGCCAGCAGCTTAGGGACAGCGGGCACAGATACGCAGTATTTT. This translates into CASSLGTAGTDTQYF.

The gene calls are TRBV4-1 and TRBJ1-2; D is unresolved. Germline V gene sequence: CDR1 MGHRA, CDR2 YSYEKL. The CDR3 covers 13 residues. V was pared by 0 bases and J by 8 bases, with 10 bases between. CDR3 sequence (DNA): TGCGCCAGCAGCCAAGATACGGGGAACGGCTACACCTTC. Its translation: CASSQDTGNGYTF.

This clonotype occurred many times. Relative to the germline gene, one junction end is altered; a read error may explain this. The chain recombines TRBV10-2 with TRBJ2-1; 8 bases agree with TRBD2. The CDR3 consists of 12 residues. CDR1 is WSHSY and CDR2 is SAAADI in the germline V gene. This CDR3 is CASSVPGGASIF. Written as DNA, the CDR3 is TGCGCCAGCAGTGTCCCGGGGGGGGCCTCGATCTTC.